This record covers a single TCR beta chain. What it binds is not known. The sample belongs to a study of cytomegalovirus exposure and HLA in healthy donors. Study-wide points: What a later analysis showed was that several of the most significant clusters appeared linked to common viral pathogens.

Among the donors, all were healthy bone marrow donors. PCR used 60 Vbeta primers and 13 Jbeta primers. Libraries were prepared by immunoSEQ multiplex PCR; TCRdb keeps only in-frame clonotypes and omits some of them. The sample consists of around 130,000 clones, around 78% of them appearing once. V lost 4 bases to trimming and J lost 10 bases; unmatched junction nucleotides: 13. This CDR3 has 14 residues. Germline lookup yields CDR1 SGHDT and CDR2 YYEEEE. The chain is built from TRBV5-6 and TRBJ1-1, with TRBD1 matching over 7 bases. The source of this sequence is a woman in her forties or fifties in good health and CMV-seronegative. Source material: PBMCs. This CDR3 is CASSPTDRSCGAFF. The CDR3 nucleotides read TGTGCCAGCAGCCCAACGGACAGGTCGTGTGGAGCTTTCTTT.